This is a list of T cell receptor beta chains from one sample in a study of regulatory T cells in long-lasting Graves disease. TCRdb reanalysed the multiplex PCR reads using MiXCR and keeps one entry per CDR3 protein. The sample lists 300,000 to 350,000 distinct CDR3 sequences; roughly 21% were seen once. Sequenced here: peripheral blood mononuclear cells (PBMCs), sampled when the disease was refractory, from a patient treated with antithyroid drugs. Receptors were obtained from a female donor with Graves disease. Each CDR3 is given with its conserved first and last residue. The D gene is left open where the match is weak. Rows give clone size only sometimes, using once, few, many, or a class for an expanded clone.

v_gene,j_gene,abundance,d_gene,CDR3nt,CDR3aa
TRBV14,TRBJ2-7,many,NA,TGTGCCAGCAGCCAAGGGCTTTGGGGGGCAGGCTACGAGCAGTACTTC,CASSQGLWGAGYEQYF
TRBV5-6,TRBJ2-7,NA,NA,TGTGCCAGCAGCTTGTACGGCCTGGACTACGAGCAGTACTTC,CASSLYGLDYEQYF
TRBV18,TRBJ2-7,NA,TRBD1,TGTGCCAGCTCACCCCGGGACAGGGGGATATCCTACGAGCAGTACTTC,CASSPRDRGISYEQYF
TRBV19,TRBJ1-1,few,NA,TGTGCCAGTAGTATACGGTTGAGATTCAGGCAGAACACTGAAGCTTTCTTT,CASSIRLRFRQNTEAFF
TRBV2,TRBJ2-5,many,TRBD1,TGTGCCAGCGCACCCGGGACAGGGTACCAAGAGACCCAGTACTTC,CASAPGTGYQETQYF
TRBV18,TRBJ1-6,many,NA,TGTGCCAGCTCACCACAGGGTTCGGATTCACCCCTCCACTTT,CASSPQGSDSPLHF
TRBV11-2,TRBJ1-5,many,NA,TGTGCCAGCAGCTTAGTCGCAGATAGCAATCAGCCCCAGCATTTT,CASSLVADSNQPQHF
TRBV9,TRBJ1-3,few,NA,TGTGCCAGCAGCGTAGCTACCGGGAGGGTCATATATTTT,CASSVATGRVIYF
TRBV20-1,TRBJ1-5,few,NA,TGCAGTGTACCCAGGGAGGGCAATCAGCCCCAGCATTTT,CSVPREGNQPQHF
TRBV11-3,TRBJ1-2,many,TRBD1,TGTGCCAGCAGCTTCGGGGGACAGGGGGCCTTTGGCTATGGCTACACCTTC,CASSFGGQGAFGYGYTF
TRBV19,TRBJ1-4,many,NA,TGTGCCAGTCGGAAGTCGGATCCAACTAATGAAAAACTGTTTTTT,CASRKSDPTNEKLFF
TRBV9,TRBJ2-1,NA,NA,TGTGCCAGCAGCGTAGAACTGTTTGGACAGTCCTACAATGAGCAGTTCTTC,CASSVELFGQSYNEQFF
TRBV28,TRBJ2-6,many,TRBD1,TGTGCCACCAGGGGGAGCCTGGGGTCTGGGGCCAACGTCCTGACTTTC,CATRGSLGSGANVLTF
TRBV4-3,TRBJ1-2,NA,NA,TGCGCCAGCAGCCAAGGAGGGCACTATGGCTACACCTTC,CASSQGGHYGYTF
TRBV7-9,TRBJ1-1,few,NA,TGTGCCAGCAGCGCCGGAACGACAGCGAACACTGAAGCTTTCTTT,CASSAGTTANTEAFF
TRBV24-1,TRBJ2-2,NA,NA,TGTGCCACCAGTGACTCGTTGGGGAGCACCGGGGAGCTGTTTTTT,CATSDSLGSTGELFF
TRBV19,TRBJ1-2,many,NA,TGTGCCAGTAGTCTGAATTCTCAGATGGGCTACACCTTC,CASSLNSQMGYTF
TRBV13,TRBJ2-7,many,TRBD1,TGTGCCAGCAGCTTCCGGGACAGGTACGAGCAGTACTTC,CASSFRDRYEQYF
TRBV7-8,TRBJ2-7,NA,TRBD1,TGTGCCAGCAGCGGACCCGGGACAGGGACGAACACCGGGGGGCCGTACGAGCAGTACTTC,CASSGPGTGTNTGGPYEQYF
TRBV2,TRBJ1-4,NA,NA,TGTGCCAGCAGTGAAGAGCCAGGGACTAATGAAAAACTGTTTTTT,CASSEEPGTNEKLFF
TRBV7-2,TRBJ2-7,few,NA,TGTGCCAGCAGCTTAGTGATAGGCAACTCCTACGAGCAGTACTTC,CASSLVIGNSYEQYF
TRBV11-2,TRBJ2-5,many,NA,TGTGCCAGCAGCCCTAGCGTCATCGCACAAGAGACCCAGTACTTC,CASSPSVIAQETQYF
TRBV29-1,TRBJ2-1,NA,NA,TGCAGCGCCCGTCCCGGCGGCAATGAGCAGTTCTTC,CSARPGGNEQFF
TRBV7-2,TRBJ2-7,many,TRBD2,TGTGCCAGCAGCTTGGGAGGGGCAAGCTCCTACGAGCAGTACTTC,CASSLGGASSYEQYF
TRBV6-5,TRBJ2-7,NA,TRBD2,TGTGCCAGCAGTCACTCCGGTAGCGTTCGCGGGGGGGCCCACGAGCAGTACTTC,CASSHSGSVRGGAHEQYF
TRBV7-9,TRBJ2-7,many,NA,TGTGCCAGCAGCGCCCGATCGGAAGACGAGCAGTACTTC,CASSARSEDEQYF
TRBV6-1,TRBJ1-5,many,NA,TGTGCCAGCACGCCGGGCTTCAATCAGCCCCAGCATTTT,CASTPGFNQPQHF
TRBV6-2/TRBV6-3,TRBJ2-3,NA,NA,TGTGCCAGCAGTTGGGGACTTCTTCTCACAGATACGCAGTATTTT,CASSWGLLLTDTQYF
TRBV19,TRBJ2-7,many,NA,TGTGCCGCTGGCGGTCCAAGCTCCTACGAGCAGTACTTC,CAAGGPSSYEQYF
TRBV6-1,TRBJ1-4,NA,NA,TGTGCCAGCAGACCACGGGGGGGAACAACTAATGAAAAACTGTTTTTT,CASRPRGGTTNEKLFF
TRBV27,TRBJ2-7,few,NA,TGTGCCAGCAGTAGCGGTTTACTCTACGAGCAGTACTTC,CASSSGLLYEQYF
TRBV20-1,TRBJ2-7,NA,TRBD2,TGCAGTGCTAGAGATCGGGGGGGCGTCTACGAGCAGTACTTC,CSARDRGGVYEQYF
TRBV5-1,TRBJ1-2,many,NA,TGCGCCAGCAGCTCGTTACAGGGAGACTATGGCTACACCTTC,CASSSLQGDYGYTF
TRBV27,TRBJ1-2,many,TRBD1,TGTGCCAGCAGACCAAGATTCGGGACAGGGGGCTATTATGGCTACACCTTC,CASRPRFGTGGYYGYTF
TRBV28,TRBJ1-5,many,NA,TGTGCCAGCAGTTTATGGTCAGCTCAGGGGCAGCCCCAGCATTTT,CASSLWSAQGQPQHF
TRBV7-2,TRBJ1-2,few,NA,TGTGCCAGCAGCTTAGAGTCGGGCTACACCTTC,CASSLESGYTF
TRBV6-5,TRBJ2-7,many,TRBD1,TGTGCCAGCAGTTACAATGGACAGGGGAACGAGCAGTACTTC,CASSYNGQGNEQYF
TRBV12-3/TRBV12-4,TRBJ2-6,NA,NA,TGTGCCAGCAGTTTAAAGCGAGGGACCTCTGGGGCCAACGTCCTGACTTTC,CASSLKRGTSGANVLTF
TRBV6-1,TRBJ1-5,NA,NA,TGTGCCAGCAGTACTGGACAGCCATGGGATCAGCCCCAGCATTTT,CASSTGQPWDQPQHF
TRBV3-1,TRBJ2-7,many,TRBD2,TGTGCCAGCAGCCCCCCGGGACTAGCGGGTTTGGAGCAGTACTTC,CASSPPGLAGLEQYF
TRBV11-3,TRBJ1-2,many,TRBD1,TGTGCCAGCATCCACCGACAGGGATTAGGGGGTGGCTACACCTTC,CASIHRQGLGGGYTF
TRBV7-6,TRBJ2-7,once,TRBD2,TGTGCCAGCAGCACCGGGACTAGCGTGTACGAGCAGTACTTC,CASSTGTSVYEQYF
TRBV5-8,TRBJ1-2,NA,TRBD1,TGTGCCAGCAGCCACGGACAGGGCTACTATGGCTACACCTTC,CASSHGQGYYGYTF
TRBV7-8,TRBJ1-5,NA,NA,TGTGCCAGCAGCCTTGAGGTTGGGCAGAATAGCAATCAGCCCCAGCATTTT,CASSLEVGQNSNQPQHF
TRBV27,TRBJ1-1,many,TRBD1,TGTGCCAGCAGTTTATTACCAGACAGGGGCACTGAAGCTTTCTTT,CASSLLPDRGTEAFF
TRBV6-2/TRBV6-3,TRBJ1-1,many,NA,TGTGCCAGCAGTAGGGACGGGAACACTGAAGCTTTCTTT,CASSRDGNTEAFF
TRBV7-9,TRBJ1-6,NA,NA,TGTGCCAGCAGCTTAGCGGGCAGGGGCCTGGTTGTGGGTCCCCTCCACTTT,CASSLAGRGLVVGPLHF
TRBV20-1,TRBJ2-3,few,TRBD1,TGCAGTGCTAGCTCGGGACAGGGGGCGCAAACGCAGTATTTT,CSASSGQGAQTQYF
TRBV7-9,TRBJ2-1,NA,NA,TGTGCCAGCAGCTTAGCGGTGCGTCATGAGCAGTTCTTC,CASSLAVRHEQFF
TRBV2,TRBJ1-2,many,NA,TGTGCCAGCAGTGAAAGTCCGGAGGGTGGCTACACCTTC,CASSESPEGGYTF
TRBV7-2,TRBJ1-5,few,TRBD1,TGTGCCAGCAGCTTAGAGGGGGCGGGGGGCCAGCCCCAGCATTTT,CASSLEGAGGQPQHF
TRBV12-3/TRBV12-4,TRBJ2-7,many,NA,TGTGCCAGCAGTACCCGGACAGTTCACGAGCAGTACTTC,CASSTRTVHEQYF
TRBV20-1,TRBJ1-4,few,TRBD1,TGCAGTGCTAGATTCCAGGGGGGGATTAATGAAAAACTGTTTTTT,CSARFQGGINEKLFF
TRBV18,TRBJ1-5,NA,NA,TGTGCCAGCTCACCAGAAATCAATCAGCCCCAGCATTTT,CASSPEINQPQHF
TRBV27,TRBJ1-5,many,NA,TGTGCCAGCAGCCATAGCAATCAGCCCCAGCATTTT,CASSHSNQPQHF
TRBV29-1,TRBJ1-1,NA,NA,TGCAGCGTTGGGCGTGGGGGTGGCACTGAAGCTTTCTTT,CSVGRGGGTEAFF
TRBV7-6,TRBJ2-1,NA,TRBD2,TGTGCCAGCAGCTTAGGGAGCGGGAGGTACCACAATGAGCAGTTCTTC,CASSLGSGRYHNEQFF
TRBV28,TRBJ1-4,many,NA,TGTGCCAGCACCTTAACAGGTTATGCAACTAATGAAAAACTGTTTTTT,CASTLTGYATNEKLFF
TRBV4-3,TRBJ1-2,many,TRBD1,TGCGCCAGCAGCCAAGTCTTGGACAGGCCCATCTACACCTTC,CASSQVLDRPIYTF
TRBV3-1,TRBJ2-3,NA,NA,TGTGCCAGCAGCCAAAGGGGGAGCACAGATACGCAGTATTTT,CASSQRGSTDTQYF